This T cell receptor beta chain derives from a study of T cell repertoires in cytomegalovirus infection. Turning to the study itself: Well-studied HLA-B-restricted CMV epitopes were used in the study alongside recently identified HLA-C-restricted ones. Study-level results: Carriage of CMV together with the relevant HLA was identifiable through cumulative public TCR beta family frequency. HLA-C-restricted CMV-specific TCR beta clonotypes prevailed in the ex vivo response.

Comment on this clonotype: Its antigen remains unknown.

TCRdb used MiXCR to reprocess the reads, holding one entry per CDR3 protein. The sample includes hundreds of thousands of distinct CDR3 sequences, roughly 30% of them seen just once. The CDR3 sequence is 13 residues long. Trimming removed 3 bases at V and 6 bases at J, with 10 bases between. CDR1 LGHDT and CDR2 YNNKEL come from the germline V gene (reference sequence). The input for sequencing was cultured PBMCs, taken from culture after CMV antigen stimulation. V is TRBV3-1 and J is TRBJ2-3; D is ambiguous. This TCR was recovered from a human donor in good health (CMV status not recorded). Some clones in this sample may be carry-over from other donors' samples. The CDR3 reads CASSQEFADTQYF. DNA of the CDR3: TGTGCCAGCAGCCAGGAATTCGCTGATACGCAGTATTTT.